Below are 18 T cell receptor beta chains sequenced from a single sample in a study. Tregs were sorted as CD4+CD25+CD127-/low cells. TCRdb independently ran MiXCR on the 5' RACE reads; one entry per CDR3 protein. Of 35,000 to 50,000 distinct CDR3 sequences listed, 22% are singletons. Source material: Tregs sorted from blood. The receptors come from a female donor with breast cancer.

A few counts support this clonotype. The CDR3 nucleotides are TGCGCCAGCAGTGAGTCGTTGGGGGGCACAGATACGCAGTATTTT. This translates into CASSESLGGTDTQYF. The chain employs TRBV10-1 and TRBJ2-3, with D perhaps assigned TRBD1 or TRBD2 (5 bases each). Looked up from germline, CDR1 is WNHNN and CDR2 is SYGVQD (reference sequence). This CDR3 region has 15 residues. Trimming cost V 0 bases and J 1 base, with 8 bases left between them.

This clonotype was found a few times. The rearrangement uses TRBV6-5 and TRBJ2-7, with 11 bases that match TRBD1. Germline V gives CDR1 MNHEY, CDR2 SVGAGI. There are 15 residues in the CDR3. Trimming cost V 8 bases and J 3 bases; bases outside gene matches: 9. CDR3 bases: TGTGCCAGCGCCCCGGGGACAGGGGGATTCTACGAGCAGTACTTC. It translates to CASAPGTGGFYEQYF.

This clonotype showed up just a few times. V and J are TRBV9 and TRBJ1-1; no reliable D call. The CDR3 runs to 15 residues. Trimming took off 6 bases at V and 4 bases at J, with 19 bases between the two ends. CDR1 is SGDLS, CDR2 YYNGEE, per germline. This CDR3 reads CASNYYWERATEAFF. For the CDR3, the DNA is TGTGCCAGCAACTACTATTGGGAGCGGGCCACTGAAGCTTTCTTT.

This chain connects TRBV5-1 to TRBJ2-2; TRBD2 matches at 14 bases. Germline CDR1 SGHRS, CDR2 YFSETQ. The CDR3 covers 17 residues. V lost 4 bases and J lost 6; bases outside the gene matches: 8. The DNA for the CDR3 is TGCGCCAGCAGCCCGGGACTAGCGGGAGTTCGATCCGGGGAGCTGTTTTTT. This gives the protein CASSPGLAGVRSGELFF.

This clonotype was seen a few times. The V call is TRBV9, the J call TRBJ2-2; D gene uncertain. V was cut by 0 bases and J by 1 base, with 7 bases left in between. CDR1 SGDLS and CDR2 YYNGEE come from the germline V gene. The CDR3 has 15 residues. The DNA of the CDR3 is TGTGCCAGCAGCGTAGGAGCGATGAACACCGGGGAGCTGTTTTTT. The encoded protein is CASSVGAMNTGELFF.

Concerning this clonotype: Since a much larger clone is just one base distant, this may be a read error. The chain is built from TRBV5-1 and TRBJ1-1; D is unresolved. CDR1 and CDR2 (germline): SGHRS, YFSETQ. The CDR3 length is 14 residues. CDR3 bases: TGCGCCAGCAGCCTGGACGCGATGCCCACTGGAGCTTTCTTT. Translation gives CASSLDAMPTGAFF.

The genes are TRBV28 and TRBJ1-5; weak D call: TRBD1 (5 bases). Trimming pared 8 bases from V and 5 bases from J, leaving 16 bases between. CDR1 and CDR2 (germline): MDHEN, SYDVKM. This CDR3 contains 14 residues. The CDR3 is CASEPGMGDQPQHF. CDR3 nucleotides: TGTGCCAGCGAACCCGGGATGGGGGATCAGCCCCAGCATTTT.

This clonotype occurred a few times. The chain joins TRBV5-1 to TRBJ2-1; TRBD2 aligns across 8 bases. CDR3 length equals 16 residues. Germline-derived CDR1 and CDR2 are SGHRS and YFSETQ. The trim removed 0 bases at V and 4 bases at J, leaving 6 bases unmatched. In DNA form, the CDR3 reads TGCGCCAGCAGCTTGGATGGGACTAGACCGTACAATGAGCAGTTCTTC. It codes for CASSLDGTRPYNEQFF.

This clonotype appeared many times. The V and J genes are TRBV15 and TRBJ2-3; the D is unclear. In germline, CDR1 is LNHNV, CDR2 YYDKDF (reference sequence). Trimming removed 2 bases at V and 5 bases at J, with 5 bases between. The length of the CDR3 is 12 residues. DNA for the CDR3: TGTGCCACCAGCAGATACAGAGATACGCAGTATTTT. It is translated as CATSRYRDTQYF.

This clonotype has just one count. The chain links TRBV5-4 to TRBJ2-5; TRBD1 aligns across 7 bases. CDR1 SGHNT and CDR2 YYREEE come from the germline V gene (reference sequence). The CDR3 totals 14 residues. With V trimmed by 2 bases and J by 3 bases, 4 bases remained unmatched. This chain's CDR3 is CASSFGQVEETQYF. CDR3 nucleotide sequence: TGTGCCAGCAGCTTTGGACAGGTCGAAGAGACCCAGTACTTC.

The sample holds many counts of this clonotype. The chain is built from TRBV9 and TRBJ2-7, with TRBD2 matching over 14 bases. The CDR3 runs to 16 residues. Germline assignment: CDR1 SGDLS and CDR2 YYNGEE. The trim removed 2 bases at V and 7 bases at J, leaving 8 bases unmatched. CDR3 region: CASSVDGTSGSREQYF. The CDR3 region has the DNA TGTGCCAGCAGCGTGGACGGGACTAGCGGGAGCCGGGAGCAGTACTTC.

The table lists this clonotype with a few counts. The genes are TRBV20-1 and TRBJ2-5; tentatively, D is TRBD2 (6 bases). CDR1 and CDR2 (germline): DFQATT, SNEGSKA (reference sequence). With 1 base removed from V and 7 bases from J, the gap between germline ends came to 16 bases. CDR3 size: 14 residues. The CDR3 protein is CSARAGGAGGTQYF. In DNA form, the CDR3 reads TGCAGTGCTAGAGCGGGCGGGGCCGGGGGGACCCAGTACTTC.

The chain couples TRBV5-1 to TRBJ2-7; a possible D gene is TRBD1 (5 bases). V was clipped by 2 bases and J by 1 base, with 10 bases between them. The germline V gene has CDR1 SGHRS and CDR2 YFSETQ. CDR3 length: 14 amino acids. The DNA of the CDR3 is TGCGCCAGCAGCTTTCAGGGATCTTCCTACGAGCAGTACTTC. It codes for CASSFQGSSYEQYF.

At least ten counts were recorded for this clonotype. The chain couples TRBV6-5 to TRBJ2-2; D gene uncertain. CDR3 length: 13 amino acids. CDR1 and CDR2 (germline): MNHEY, SVGAGI. Deletions cut 2 bases from V and 4 bases from J, with 5 bases between. CDR3 loop: CASSYGSTGELFF. The CDR3 coding sequence is TGTGCCAGCAGTTACGGGTCCACCGGGGAGCTGTTTTTT.

The chain is built from TRBV4-1 and TRBJ2-3; D gene uncertain. With 0 bases removed from V and 6 bases from J, the gap between germline ends came to 10 bases. Germline V gene data show CDR1 as MGHRA and CDR2 as YSYEKL. CDR3 length equals 14 residues. In nucleotides, the CDR3 is TGCGCCAGCAGCCAAGATCTAACGGTGGATACGCAGTATTTT. It is translated as CASSQDLTVDTQYF.

The V and J genes are TRBV12-3 or TRBV12-4 and TRBJ2-7, with D possibly being TRBD2 (6 bases). The CDR3 consists of 12 residues. Trimming stripped 2 bases from V and 6 bases from J, with 8 bases between. The CDR3 spells CASSLMGGEQYF. CDR3 sequence (DNA): TGTGCCAGCAGTTTAATGGGGGGCGAGCAGTACTTC.

The chain uses TRBV27 and TRBJ1-6; D is ambiguous. V was clipped by 6 bases and J by 4 bases, with 19 bases between them. Germline V gene data show CDR1 as MNHEY and CDR2 as SMNVEV (reference sequence). The CDR3 length is 17 residues. The CDR3 region is CASSNFLVAGYNSPLHF. In DNA, the CDR3 is TGTGCCAGCAGCAACTTTCTGGTGGCGGGATATAATTCACCCCTCCACTTT.

This clonotype has only a few counts. The chain couples TRBV27 to TRBJ2-2; tentatively, D is TRBD1 (5 bases). From germline, CDR1 is MNHEY and CDR2 SMNVEV (reference sequence). This CDR3 has 17 amino acids. The germline V and J ends were trimmed by 3 bases and 5 bases, with 19 bases remaining between them. CDR3 DNA sequence: TGTGCCAGCAGTTTCCTCAGACAGTCGTCTGGGACCGGGGAGCTGTTTTTT. Amino acids: CASSFLRQSSGTGELFF.